This T cell receptor (beta chain) was identified in a study of OX40 agonist ivuxolimab in advanced cancers. Whole-study context: Every 2 weeks, patients received ivuxolimab intravenously, dosed at 0.01 to 10 mg/kg. The dose-escalation cohort had hepatocellular carcinoma, melanoma, renal cell or head and neck cancer.

In regard to this clone: What it recognizes is unknown.

Findings of the study overall: Those patients achieving a partial response at 0.1-3.0 mg/kg showed among the lowest clonal expansion. Normalized T-cell clonal expansion was also low in a subset of nonresponders.

Trimming removed 5 bases from V and 1 base from J, with 2 bases in between. Germline-derived CDR1 and CDR2 are SEHNR and FQNEAQ (reference sequence). The CDR3 length is 12 residues. Data came from immunoSEQ multiplex PCR; TCRdb stores just in-frame clones and leaves some out. The profile shows tens of thousands of clones, just over 90% of them singletons. Sequenced here: CD4+ or CD8+ T cells sorted from blood, sampled in a trial of the OX40 agonist ivuxolimab. The J gene is TRBJ2-2, the V gene TRBV7-9; D unclear. The source is an adult with an advanced solid tumor such as melanoma, head and neck, liver or kidney cancer. The CDR3 spells CASSLNTGELFF. CDR3 DNA sequence: TGTGCCAGCAGCCTGAACACCGGGGAGCTGTTTTTT.